Given below is one T cell receptor (beta chain) in context. What it recognizes is unknown. CDR1 is SGHKS and CDR2 is YYEKEE in the germline V gene (reference sequence). The junction had 9 bases not matched to a gene; V was cut back by 5 bases and J by 4 bases. The CDR3 is 16 amino acids. Treatment meaning: some 20 received Ad26.COV2.S at low or high dose, single or two shots; about 5 received placebo; per-sample allocation not given. It was on day 63 after the first vaccine or placebo injection that samples were taken. Generated by immunoSEQ multiplex PCR, the TCRdb table keeps only in-frame clones and is missing some. The table records about 440,000 clones, 90% of them present only once. The source of the sample is a study of Ad26.COV2.S vaccination and SARS-CoV-2 variants. Study-wide context: Participants got Ad26.COV2.S intramuscularly, once or twice 56 days apart. Study-level points and caveats: Reported post-vaccination CD8+ and CD4+ T cell responses to spike showed substantial breadth.

This receptor was identified in a person aged 18-65 years who received the Ad26.COV2.S COVID-19 vaccine or a placebo. The sequencing here drew on peripheral blood, taken in a trial of Ad26.COV2.S vaccine versus placebo. This chain uses TRBV5-5 with TRBJ2-7; the match to TRBD2 covers 13 bases. The CDR3, as DNA: TGTGCCAGCAGAACTACTAGCGGGGGGGCCCTTTACGAGCAGTACTTC. This sequence encodes CASRTTSGGALYEQYF.